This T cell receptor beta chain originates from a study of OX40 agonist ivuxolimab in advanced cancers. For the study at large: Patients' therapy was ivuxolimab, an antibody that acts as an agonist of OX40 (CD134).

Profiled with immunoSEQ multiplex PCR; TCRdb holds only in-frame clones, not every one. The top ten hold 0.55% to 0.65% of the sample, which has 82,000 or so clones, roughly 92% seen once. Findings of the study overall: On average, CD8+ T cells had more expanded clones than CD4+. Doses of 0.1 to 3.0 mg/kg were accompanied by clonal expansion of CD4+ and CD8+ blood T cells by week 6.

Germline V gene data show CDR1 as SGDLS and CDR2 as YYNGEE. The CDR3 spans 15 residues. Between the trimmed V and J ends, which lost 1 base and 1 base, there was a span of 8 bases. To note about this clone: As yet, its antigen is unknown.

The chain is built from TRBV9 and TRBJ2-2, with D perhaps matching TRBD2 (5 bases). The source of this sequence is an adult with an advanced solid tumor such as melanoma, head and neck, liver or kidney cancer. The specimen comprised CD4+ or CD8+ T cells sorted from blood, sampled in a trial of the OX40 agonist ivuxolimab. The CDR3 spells CASSVLRGNTGELFF. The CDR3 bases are TGTGCCAGCAGCGTATTACGGGGGAACACCGGGGAGCTGTTTTTT.